These T cell receptor beta chains were read from a single sample in a study of cytomegalovirus exposure and HLA in healthy donors. The assay was immunoSEQ multiplex PCR, and TCRdb's table has in-frame clones only and misses some. The sample yields about 140,000 clones, about 80% seen once. Input material: PBMCs. The receptors come from a male donor in good health and CMV-seropositive. Both conserved end residues are trimmed from each CDR3. The order of the fields is V gene, J gene, clone size, CDR3 protein. Clone size is stated in some rows and not others, as once, few, many or a class when expanded.

V gene: TRBV5-1
J gene: TRBJ2-1
clone size: -
CDR3 protein: ASRPGQGYNEQF

V gene: TRBV27
J gene: TRBJ2-7
clone size: -
CDR3 protein: ASSPRLPYEQY

V gene: TRBV27
J gene: TRBJ1-2
clone size: -
CDR3 protein: ASRLTYRGTNYGYT

V gene: TRBV27
J gene: TRBJ2-1
clone size: -
CDR3 protein: ASSFLAGVYNEQF

V gene: TRBV5-4
J gene: TRBJ2-7
clone size: few
CDR3 protein: ASSSGTRVSAQY

V gene: TRBV5-5
J gene: TRBJ1-2
clone size: -
CDR3 protein: ASSAGDREVYGYT

V gene: TRBV2
J gene: TRBJ2-1
clone size: -
CDR3 protein: ASSEALTSGGNEQF

V gene: TRBV19
J gene: TRBJ2-2
clone size: few
CDR3 protein: ASSPSGTGELF

V gene: TRBV7-9
J gene: TRBJ2-3
clone size: -
CDR3 protein: ASSLVTGSSTDTQY

V gene: TRBV27
J gene: TRBJ2-6
clone size: -
CDR3 protein: ASSFEGVSGANVLT

V gene: TRBV28
J gene: -
clone size: -
CDR3 protein: ASSLPGQVSYEQY

V gene: TRBV6-5
J gene: TRBJ2-7
clone size: -
CDR3 protein: ASRYRDRGPHEQY

V gene: TRBV7-8
J gene: TRBJ2-7
clone size: -
CDR3 protein: ASSEAGGSYEQY

V gene: TRBV18
J gene: TRBJ2-7
clone size: once
CDR3 protein: ASSPGLAGGEQY

V gene: TRBV9
J gene: TRBJ1-4
clone size: -
CDR3 protein: ASSATGFTNEKLF

V gene: TRBV7-6
J gene: TRBJ2-7
clone size: -
CDR3 protein: ASSPGTSGRAGYEQY

V gene: TRBV2
J gene: TRBJ1-4
clone size: -
CDR3 protein: ASKPRPDEKLF

V gene: TRBV29-1
J gene: TRBJ2-3
clone size: -
CDR3 protein: SVERKGISSTDTQY

V gene: TRBV20-1
J gene: TRBJ2-7
clone size: -
CDR3 protein: SALLAGEQY

V gene: TRBV9
J gene: -
clone size: -
CDR3 protein: ASSPQGESTYEQY

V gene: TRBV28
J gene: TRBJ2-3
clone size: -
CDR3 protein: ASSFSGLAVTDTQY

V gene: TRBV11-2
J gene: TRBJ2-6
clone size: -
CDR3 protein: ASSLARGGANVLT

V gene: TRBV9
J gene: TRBJ2-1
clone size: -
CDR3 protein: ASSVGPRAGNNEQF

V gene: TRBV23-1
J gene: TRBJ2-7
clone size: -
CDR3 protein: ASSLPSERNHYEQY

V gene: TRBV11-2
J gene: TRBJ2-5
clone size: -
CDR3 protein: ASSFRDRAETQY

V gene: TRBV18
J gene: TRBJ1-2
clone size: once
CDR3 protein: ASSPPWDRLQDYT

V gene: TRBV2
J gene: TRBJ2-3
clone size: -
CDR3 protein: ASSPPDTQY

V gene: TRBV27
J gene: TRBJ1-2
clone size: few
CDR3 protein: ASSSPGQGYGYT

V gene: TRBV18
J gene: TRBJ1-4
clone size: few
CDR3 protein: ASSPLTGTNEKLF

V gene: TRBV5-8
J gene: TRBJ2-2
clone size: -
CDR3 protein: ASSLAVGELF

V gene: TRBV5-6
J gene: TRBJ1-2
clone size: -
CDR3 protein: ASSPNRDRDINYGYT

V gene: TRBV28
J gene: TRBJ1-3
clone size: -
CDR3 protein: ASRETGSAGNTIY

V gene: TRBV7-2
J gene: TRBJ1-4
clone size: -
CDR3 protein: ASSLAGTGGEKLF

V gene: TRBV6-5
J gene: TRBJ2-1
clone size: -
CDR3 protein: ASSMQASSYNEQF

V gene: TRBV2
J gene: TRBJ2-5
clone size: -
CDR3 protein: ASMSFGGYTKTQY

V gene: TRBV25-1
J gene: TRBJ2-3
clone size: few
CDR3 protein: ASSPTPSGMGADTQY

V gene: TRBV4-1
J gene: TRBJ1-5
clone size: -
CDR3 protein: ASSPLNSNQPQH

V gene: TRBV28
J gene: TRBJ2-5
clone size: -
CDR3 protein: ASNAAGLAGETQY

V gene: TRBV29-1
J gene: TRBJ2-5
clone size: -
CDR3 protein: SVQEREYETQY

V gene: TRBV4-3
J gene: TRBJ1-5
clone size: -
CDR3 protein: ASSQVARVSGQPQH

V gene: TRBV19
J gene: TRBJ2-2
clone size: -
CDR3 protein: ASSPASGGTTGELF

V gene: TRBV11-2
J gene: TRBJ1-5
clone size: -
CDR3 protein: ASSFATGGNQPQH

V gene: TRBV6-6
J gene: TRBJ1-6
clone size: once
CDR3 protein: ASRLRDTDNSPLH

V gene: TRBV19
J gene: TRBJ2-1
clone size: -
CDR3 protein: ASSILGPFSEQF